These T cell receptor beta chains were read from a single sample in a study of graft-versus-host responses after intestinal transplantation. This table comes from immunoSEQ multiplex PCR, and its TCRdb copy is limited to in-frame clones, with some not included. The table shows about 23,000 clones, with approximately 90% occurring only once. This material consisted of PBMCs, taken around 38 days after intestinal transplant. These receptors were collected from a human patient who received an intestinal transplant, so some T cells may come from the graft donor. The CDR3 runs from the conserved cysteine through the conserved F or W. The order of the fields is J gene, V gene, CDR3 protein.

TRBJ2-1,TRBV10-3,CAISIGDAGSYNEQFF
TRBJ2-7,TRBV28,CASITTSGKAYEQYF
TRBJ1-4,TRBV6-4,CASSDSTNEKLFF
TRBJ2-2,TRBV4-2,CASSQVPNTGELFF
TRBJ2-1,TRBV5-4,CASSLDLSGNYNEQFF
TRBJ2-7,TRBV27,CASRPVGVSYEQYF
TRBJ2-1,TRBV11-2,CASSLRGSARDEQFF
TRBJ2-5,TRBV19,CASSSSIAGGPYGETQYF
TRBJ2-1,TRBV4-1,CASSQVPTGWTYNEQFF
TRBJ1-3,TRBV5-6,CASSAGPAGGPGNTIYF
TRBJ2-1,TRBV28,CASNLGGTSGSLNNEQFF
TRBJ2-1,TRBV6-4,CASSGPHGEQFF
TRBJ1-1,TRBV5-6,CASSLKQRNTEAFF
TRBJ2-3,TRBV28,CATTPRGLGVDTQYF
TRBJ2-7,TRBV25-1,CASGLPGLVSYEQYF
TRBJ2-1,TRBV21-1,CASSERMDRGHEQFF
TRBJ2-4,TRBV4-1,CASSPGQGDLAKNIQYF
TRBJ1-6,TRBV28,CASSLRGTGVHF
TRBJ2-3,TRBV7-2,CASSLTGLGPDTQYF
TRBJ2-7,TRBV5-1,CASSSFLQGGSYEQYF
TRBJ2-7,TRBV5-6,CASSLSPGRGREQYF
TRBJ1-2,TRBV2,CASSRGGYTF
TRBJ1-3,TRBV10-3,CAISEPSKLRSSGNTIYF
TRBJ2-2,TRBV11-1,CASSGPSGSAGELFF
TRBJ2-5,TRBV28,CASSLPQGLAGIGETQYF
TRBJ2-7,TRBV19,CASSINLERTYEQYF
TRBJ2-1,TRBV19,CASSLPGNEQFF
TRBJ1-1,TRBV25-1,CASLARRNTEAFF
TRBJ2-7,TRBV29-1,CSVVPGQGLGEQYF
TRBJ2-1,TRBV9,CASSEGDREVYNEQFF